These T cell receptor beta chains were read from a single sample in a study of T-cell memory formation after mild COVID-19. Via MiXCR, TCRdb re-called the 5' RACE reads, giving one row per CDR3 protein. The table records roughly 190,000 distinct CDR3 sequences, roughly a tenth of them present only once. Sequencing was carried out using PBMCs or a T cell subset sorted from them (not recorded which). These receptors were collected from a man between 18 and 35 years old who had mild COVID-19 (a few samples of this study predate the infection). Cell type and time point are not known. CDR3s include the opening cysteine and the closing phenylalanine or tryptophan. A D gene is named only where the DNA matches it firmly. Only some rows state a clone size, as once, few, many or a class for expanded clones.

d_gene	v_gene	abundance	j_gene	len	CDR3aa	CDR3nt
TRBD2	TRBV7-2	.	TRBJ2-5	15	CASSFIPSGLAPQYF	TGTGCCAGCAGCTTCATCCCCTCGGGACTAGCGCCCCAGTACTTC
.	TRBV12-3/TRBV12-4	many	TRBJ1-1	16	CASSFGMDGMNTEAFF	TGTGCCAGCAGTTTCGGGATGGACGGAATGAACACTGAAGCTTTCTTT
.	TRBV7-2	few	TRBJ2-3	15	CASSRPGHSTDTQYF	TGTGCCAGCAGCCGGCCGGGACATAGCACAGATACGCAGTATTTT
TRBD1	TRBV5-6	few	TRBJ1-6	16	CASSLVTGGKWSPLHF	TGTGCCAGCAGCTTGGTTACAGGGGGCAAGTGGTCACCCCTCCACTTT
TRBD2	TRBV5-1	.	TRBJ2-1	17	CASSTIRQRGGVDEQFF	TGCGCCAGCAGCACCATAAGGCAGCGGGGGGGCGTCGATGAGCAGTTCTTC
.	TRBV6-6	.	TRBJ2-7	15	CASSGGGFSSYEQYF	TGTGCCAGCAGCGGGGGCGGGTTTAGCTCCTACGAGCAGTACTTC
.	TRBV11-2	many	TRBJ2-3	13	CASSWDSTDTQYF	TGTGCCAGCAGCTGGGACAGCACAGATACGCAGTATTTT
TRBD2	TRBV5-1	many	TRBJ2-5	14	CASSPGGARETQYF	TGCGCCAGCTCCCCCGGGGGGGCTCGGGAGACCCAGTACTTC
.	TRBV10-2	few	TRBJ1-1	14	CASNGATMDTEAFF	TGCGCCAGCAACGGAGCGACCATGGACACTGAAGCTTTCTTT
.	TRBV11-2	.	TRBJ1-6	17	CASSSWREIRYNSPLHF	TGTGCCAGCAGCTCGTGGCGGGAGATACGGTATAATTCACCCCTCCACTTT
.	TRBV7-2	few	TRBJ2-4	13	CASNGAGANIQYF	TGTGCCAGCAACGGGGCAGGAGCAAACATTCAGTACTTC
TRBD1	TRBV7-2	few	TRBJ2-1	14	CASSRQTGMFEQFF	TGTGCCAGCAGCCGACAGACAGGGATGTTTGAGCAGTTCTTC
.	TRBV12-3/TRBV12-4	.	TRBJ1-5	14	CASSPDSFNQPQHF	TGTGCCAGCAGCCCGGACAGTTTCAATCAGCCCCAGCATTTT
TRBD1	TRBV6-5	few	TRBJ2-1	14	CASIGRDSSNEQFF	TGTGCCAGCATCGGCCGGGACAGTTCCAATGAGCAGTTCTTC
TRBD1	TRBV7-9	few	TRBJ2-5	17	CASSPTGTANYQETQYF	TGTGCCAGCAGCCCCACCGGGACAGCAAACTACCAAGAGACCCAGTACTTC
.	TRBV7-3	few	TRBJ2-1	16	CASSYTGTQRGGGQFF	TGTGCCAGCAGCTACACCGGGACCCAAAGAGGCGGCGGGCAGTTCTTC
.	TRBV6-2/TRBV6-3	.	TRBJ2-7	16	CASSYLAGQRPYEQYF	TGTGCCAGCAGTTACTTGGCGGGACAGAGACCCTACGAGCAGTACTTC
.	TRBV12-3/TRBV12-4	.	TRBJ2-6	16	CASSPSWGAGANVLTF	TGTGCCAGCAGCCCGAGCTGGGGAGCCGGGGCCAACGTCCTGACTTTC
TRBD1	TRBV4-3	.	TRBJ2-2	16	CASSQAAGGFRVELFF	TGCGCCAGCAGCCAAGCGGCAGGGGGATTTCGAGTGGAGCTGTTTTTT
TRBD1	TRBV20-1	.	TRBJ1-1	13	CSARLQGAREAFF	TGCAGTGCTAGGTTACAGGGGGCTAGAGAAGCTTTCTTT
.	TRBV7-2	.	TRBJ2-2	14	CASSLRLYTGELFF	TGTGCCAGCAGCTTAAGGTTGTATACCGGGGAGCTGTTTTTT
.	TRBV24-1	.	TRBJ2-3	12	CATSTTGDTQYF	TGTGCCACCAGCACGACCGGAGATACGCAGTATTTT
.	TRBV7-6	.	TRBJ1-6	15	CASSSWDLYNSPLHF	TGTGCCAGCAGCTCCTGGGACCTCTATAATTCACCCCTCCACTTT
TRBD1	TRBV29-1	few	TRBJ1-1	13	CSVGAGGLTEAFF	TGCAGCGTTGGGGCAGGGGGCCTCACTGAAGCTTTCTTT
.	TRBV2	.	TRBJ2-1	13	CASSEMDYSEQFF	TGTGCCAGCAGTGAAATGGACTACAGTGAGCAGTTCTTC
.	TRBV2	few	TRBJ2-7	15	CASSVGLALRHEQYF	TGTGCCAGCAGTGTCGGGCTTGCTCTCCGGCACGAGCAGTACTTC
TRBD1	TRBV6-6	.	TRBJ1-6	16	CASRQPGQGNNSPLHF	TGTGCCAGCAGACAACCGGGACAGGGTAACAATTCACCCCTCCACTTT
TRBD2	TRBV28	.	TRBJ2-6	17	CASLASGLLFGANVLTF	TGTGCCAGCTTGGCTAGCGGGCTCCTTTTCGGGGCCAACGTCCTGACTTTC
.	TRBV12-3/TRBV12-4	few	TRBJ2-3	15	CASSQPGGFTDTQYF	TGTGCCAGCAGTCAACCAGGGGGGTTCACAGATACGCAGTATTTT
TRBD1	TRBV9	few	TRBJ2-5	15	CASSVRQGPGETQYF	TGTGCCAGCAGCGTTCGACAGGGACCTGGAGAGACCCAGTACTTC
TRBD2	TRBV7-2	many	TRBJ2-1	16	CASSLAGTSGNNEQFF	TGTGCCAGCAGCTTAGCAGGGACTAGCGGCAACAATGAGCAGTTCTTC